A single T cell receptor beta chain is shown here with its context. Sequencing targeted expressed TCRB transcripts, as all isolated RNA had been reverse transcribed. The table came from immunoSEQ multiplex PCR; TCRdb's copy has only in-frame clones and leaves some out. The sample has about 140,000 clones, less than 10% seen once. This entry comes from a study of beta chain features in type 1 diabetes. The CDR3 extends over 14 amino acids. J gave up 5 bases and V 3 bases, and 2 bases lay outside the gene matches. Germline loops: CDR1 SNHLY, CDR2 FYNNEI. Specimen: central memory CD4+ T cells from blood. The chain links TRBV2 to TRBJ2-4; 9 bases match TRBD2. This TCR was sampled from a woman aged 40 to 55 in good health. The CDR3 sequence is CASSDRTSENIQYF. The CDR3 bases are TGTGCCAGCAGTGACCGGACTAGCGAAAACATTCAGTACTTC.